The 24 T cell receptor beta chains below all came from one sample that was sequenced in a study of control samples from healthy donors and cancer patients. Some clones are missing from TCRdb's copy, which holds only in-frame ones; the method was immunoSEQ multiplex PCR. This sample has almost 90,000 clones, with around nine tenths found just once. The sequencing input was blood. The receptors here all came from a man between 25 and 39 years old in good health.

The V call is TRBV7-2, the J call TRBJ2-3, with 10 bases identical to TRBD2. Looked up from germline, CDR1 is SGHTA and CDR2 is FQGNSA. The V gene end was trimmed by 8 bases and the J gene end by 8 bases; junction bases not matched to a gene: 10. The CDR3 extends over 14 amino acids. The CDR3 DNA follows: TGTGCCAGCTCGAGCGGGGGGGCAGGTGGTACGCAGTATTTT. It encodes CASSSGGAGGTQYF.

V gene TRBV18 combines with J gene TRBJ2-1; 12 bases fit TRBD2. The CDR3 totals 16 residues. Germline CDR1 is KGHSH and CDR2 is LQKENI. After removal of 3 bases from V and 6 bases from J, the junction contained 6 bases not matched to a gene. This CDR3 is CASSPLAGGPGNEQFF. For the CDR3, the DNA is TGTGCCAGCTCACCTCTAGCGGGGGGGCCGGGCAATGAGCAGTTCTTC. The full variable domain, its missing parts supplied by reference TRBV18 and TRBJ2-1, is NAGVMQNPRHLVRRRGQEARLRCSPMKGHSHVYWYRQLPEEGLKFMVYLQKENIIDESGMPKERFSAEFPKEGPSILRIQQVVRGDSAAYFCASSPLAGGPGNEQFFGPGTRLTVL.

V usage is TRBV2 and J usage is TRBJ2-7; TRBD1 aligns across 7 bases. Losses at the gene ends were 6 bases for V and 6 bases for J; bases not matched to a gene: 8. This CDR3 is 13 amino acids long. Germline lookup yields CDR1 SNHLY and CDR2 FYNNEI. CDR3 sequence (DNA): TGTGCCAGCAGCGAAACAGGGGTCGGCGAGCAGTACTTC. Its translation is CASSETGVGEQYF. Variable domain in full (rest from reference TRBV2 and TRBJ2-7): EPEVTQTPSHQVTQMGQEVILRCVPISNHLYFYWYRQILGQKVEFLVSFYNNEISEKSEIFDDQFSVERPDGSNFTLKIRSTKLEDSAMYFCASSETGVGEQYFGPGTRLTVT.

The chain uses TRBV3-1 (or the pseudogene TRBV3-2) and TRBJ2-7, with 7 bases matching TRBD1. V lost 2 bases and J lost 4; bases outside the gene matches: 5. The CDR3 is 14 residues long. The V gene's germline CDR1 is LGHDT and CDR2 YNNKEL (reference sequence). The CDR3 nucleotides are TGTGCCAGCAGCCAAAAGGGCAGGGGGTACGAGCAGTACTTC. This sequence encodes CASSQKGRGYEQYF.

The chain couples TRBV18 to TRBJ2-7; D is ambiguous. V was trimmed by 3 bases and J by 0 bases, leaving 9 bases between them. This CDR3 contains 14 residues. Germline CDR1 KGHSH, CDR2 LQKENI. The CDR3 nucleotides read TGTGCCAGCTCACCTGACACGAGCTCCTACGAGCAGTACTTC. Its protein is CASSPDTSSYEQYF.

The CDR3 DNA reads TGTGCCAGCAGTGGAGCGACAGGGGGAGAGACCCAGTACTTC. Its protein product is CASSGATGGETQYF. The V and J genes are TRBV6-1 and TRBJ2-5; the match to TRBD1 covers 9 bases. The CDR3 runs 14 residues. J was trimmed by 4 bases and V by 4 bases; bases with no gene match: 4. The V gene's germline CDR1 is MNHNS and CDR2 SASEGT.

The genes are TRBV5-1 and TRBJ2-1; 11 bases align to TRBD1. The CDR3 runs to 13 residues. V was pared by 3 bases and J by 10 bases, with 3 bases of the junction left unmatched. Germline-derived CDR1 and CDR2 are SGHRS and YFSETQ. CDR3 DNA sequence: TGCGCCAGCAGCTGGACAGGGGGCGGCGAGCAGTTCTTC. Translated: CASSWTGGGEQFF.

The genes are TRBV27 and TRBJ1-1; possibly TRBD1 for D (5 bases). Per the germline V gene, CDR1 is MNHEY and CDR2 is SMNVEV (reference sequence). V was cut by 7 bases and J by 4 bases, with 13 bases left in between. CDR3 length: 13 amino acids. CDR3 sequence: CASTRGGSTEAFF. CDR3 DNA sequence: TGTGCCAGCACCCGGGGGGGATCCACTGAAGCTTTCTTT.

The chain links TRBV7-9 to TRBJ2-7, with D perhaps matching TRBD1 (6 bases). CDR1 is SEHNR, CDR2 FQNEAQ, per germline (reference sequence). The CDR3 loop spans 14 amino acids. V was pared by 5 bases and J by 6 bases, with 17 bases between. The CDR3 DNA sequence: TGTGCCAGCAGCCCCCCAAACAGGGCACCCGAGCAGTACTTC. Translation gives CASSPPNRAPEQYF.

V gene TRBV27 combines with J gene TRBJ1-6, with no clear D. Germline values: CDR1 MNHEY, CDR2 SMNVEV (reference sequence). The CDR3 consists of 15 residues. V lost 7 bases and J 9 bases, leaving 19 bases between the germline ends. In DNA form, the CDR3 reads TGTGCCAGCACCGTACGACTGGGTGGGTTTTCACCCCTCCACTTT. It translates to CASTVRLGGFSPLHF.

This clone was picked up a small number of times. This chain joins TRBV5-5 and TRBJ2-6; 14 nucleotides line up with TRBD2. V shed 2 bases and J 1 base; nucleotides not matched to a gene: 5. Germline V CDR1 and CDR2: SGHKS, YYEKEE (reference sequence). This CDR3 contains 19 residues. The CDR3 coding sequence is TGTGCCAGCAGCTTAAGGACTAGCGGGGGGCTGTCTGGGGCCAACGTCCTGACTTTC. Translated: CASSLRTSGGLSGANVLTF.

In its sample, this clone was seen a few times. V usage is TRBV5-1 and J usage is TRBJ2-7; D might be TRBD1 (6 bases). Trimming stripped 4 bases from V and 3 bases from J, with 11 bases between. Germline CDR1 reads SGHRS; CDR2 reads YFSETQ. This CDR3 is 13 amino acids long. CDR3 nucleotides: TGCGCCAGCAGCCCAGAGGGGGTCTACGAGCAGTACGTC. The encoded protein is CASSPEGVYEQYV.

This clone was counted a single time. The V and J genes are TRBV27 and TRBJ2-1; the D call may be TRBD1 or TRBD2 (5 bases each). The CDR3 is made up of 15 amino acids. The V end lost 6 bases, the J end lost 6 bases, and 18 bases lay between the germline ends. Germline assignment: CDR1 MNHEY and CDR2 SMNVEV (reference sequence). The CDR3 here is CASSPLGTGSNEQFF. CDR3 coding DNA: TGTGCCAGCAGCCCCCTCGGGACCGGGTCCAATGAGCAGTTCTTC.

The rearrangement joins TRBV28 to TRBJ1-5, with D unresolved. This CDR3 region has 14 residues. Trimming shortened V by 5 bases and J by 7 bases, and 15 bases separated the two germline ends. The germline V gene has CDR1 MDHEN and CDR2 SYDVKM. The DNA of the CDR3 is TGTGCCAGCAGTACACCCGGGGTAGTACAGCCCCAGCATTTT. Its protein product is CASSTPGVVQPQHF.

This chain connects TRBV30 to TRBJ2-7; weak D call: TRBD2 (5 bases). The CDR3 has 12 amino acids. V lost 6 bases and J lost 9, with 18 bases in between. The V gene's germline CDR1 is GTSNPN and CDR2 SVGIG (reference sequence). CDR3 loop: CACTGIKRRQYF. The CDR3 region has the DNA TGTGCCTGCACCGGGATCAAACGACGGCAGTACTTC.

The DNA for the CDR3 is TGTGCCAGCAGCCTCAGGACAGGGGCCTATGGCTACACCTTC. As protein: CASSLRTGAYGYTF. This chain uses TRBV3-1 (or the pseudogene TRBV3-2) with TRBJ1-2, with TRBD1 matching over 9 bases. The germline V gene has CDR1 LGHDT and CDR2 YNNKEL (reference sequence). Germline trimming cut 4 bases from V and 4 bases from J; bases unmatched to any gene: 4. This CDR3 is 14 amino acids long.

The chain recombines TRBV9 with TRBJ1-3, with 7 bases identical to TRBD1. Germline V CDR1 and CDR2: SGDLS, YYNGEE. With V trimmed by 0 bases and J by 4 bases, 10 bases remained unmatched. This CDR3 is 17 amino acids long. This CDR3 reads CASSVAIPDRPGNTIYF. Written as DNA, the CDR3 is TGTGCCAGCAGCGTAGCGATCCCGGACAGGCCCGGAAACACCATATATTTT.

CDR3 DNA sequence: TGTGCCAGCAGCTTAGATGCCAGGGGGCGCGTCGGTGAGCAGTTCTTC. Translation: CASSLDARGRVGEQFF. This chain links TRBV7-9 with TRBJ2-1; 8 bases line up with TRBD1. Germline trimming cut 1 base from V and 9 bases from J; bases unmatched to any gene: 11. Germline V lookup: CDR1 SEHNR, CDR2 FQNEAQ (reference sequence). This CDR3 region has 16 residues.

This clone was observed a single time. V and J are TRBV11-3 and TRBJ1-2; no clear D. The CDR3 length is 13 residues. The V end lost 5 bases, the J end lost 8 bases, and 15 bases lay between the germline ends. CDR1 and CDR2 (germline): SGHNT, YENEEA. CDR3 in amino acids: CASSPRDGGGYTF. The CDR3 nucleotides read TGTGCCAGCAGCCCCCGTGACGGTGGCGGCTACACCTTC.

J is TRBJ2-5 and V is TRBV27; unclear D gene. The germline CDR1 and CDR2 sequences are MNHEY and SMNVEV (reference sequence). V dropped 0 bases and J dropped 1 base, with 9 bases sitting between them. There are 15 residues in the CDR3. The CDR3 sequence: CASSLSRRSQETQYF. The CDR3 nucleotides read TGTGCCAGCAGTTTATCGCGCAGGAGCCAAGAGACCCAGTACTTC.

The chain employs TRBV12-5 and TRBJ1-5, with a possible D match to TRBD1 (5 bases). V was cut by 3 bases and J by 1 base, with 7 bases left in between. The CDR3 loop spans 14 amino acids. Germline values: CDR1 LGHNT, CDR2 FRNRAP. The CDR3 bases are TGTGCTAGTGGTTTCGGGGGAAGCAATCAGCCCCAGCATTTT. Translated: CASGFGGSNQPQHF.

J is TRBJ1-1 and V is TRBV27, with 8 bases lining up with TRBD1. The germline gives CDR1 MNHEY, CDR2 SMNVEV (reference sequence). The CDR3 consists of 16 residues. Losses at the gene ends were 3 bases for V and 1 base for J; bases not matched to a gene: 7. DNA for the CDR3: TGTGCCAGCAGTTTGCTACTCAGGGGGCGGAACACTGAAGCTTTCTTT. This translates into CASSLLLRGRNTEAFF.

The J gene is TRBJ2-5, the V gene TRBV9, with D perhaps matching TRBD1 or TRBD2 (5 bases each). With 0 bases removed from V and 4 bases from J, the gap between germline ends came to 22 bases. This CDR3 has 18 residues. The germline V gene encodes CDR1 SGDLS and CDR2 YYNGEE. The CDR3, as DNA: TGTGCCAGCAGCGTAGGGTCATTGGGGACGGAGAGGGGAGAGACCCAGTACTTC. Translation: CASSVGSLGTERGETQYF.

The V and J genes are TRBV7-8 and TRBJ1-1, with D perhaps matching TRBD1 (5 bases). Trimming took 3 bases from V and 10 from J, leaving 9 bases between them. The CDR3 is 11 amino acids. Germline values: CDR1 SGHVS, CDR2 FQNEAQ. The CDR3 DNA reads as TGTGCCAGCAGCTTGGGGGGTATAGCTTTCTTT. This gives the protein CASSLGGIAFF.